This T cell receptor beta chain was recovered during a study of PD-1 blockade in classical Hodgkin lymphoma. The sample holds a few counts of this clone. One end of the junction does not line up with germline, which may come from a read error. Measured with immunoSEQ multiplex PCR; TCRdb has only the in-frame clones, and not every one. The sample lists 25,000 to 35,000 clones, about 81% occurring once. Germline CDR1 reads MNHNY; CDR2 reads SVGAGI (reference sequence). This CDR3 is built from 12 residues. Time point given: cycle 4 day 1 (C4D1), after less than 7 weeks of nivolumab. Every patient experienced relapse after autologous stem cell transplantation, and brentuximab vedotin exposure varied. Purification of CD4+ T cells from thawed PBMCs was performed via magnetic negative selection. Complete response, partial response or progressive disease was recorded as best response.

This clonotype was obtained from a human donor with classical Hodgkin lymphoma. The chain couples TRBV6-6 to TRBJ1-6, with TRBD1 matching 10 bases. The sample consisted of CD4+ T cells from blood, taken before the fourth cycle of nivolumab. The CDR3 sequence is CASSPPGQGSNF. The CDR3 nucleotides read TGTGCCAGCAGTCCCCCGGGACAGGGGTCGAACTTT.